The rows below give T cell receptor beta chains drawn from one sample of a study of CD8+CD57+ T cells in acquired aplastic anemia. MiXCR was run by TCRdb on the reads, yielding one entry per CDR3 protein. The sample shows more than 150,000 distinct CDR3 sequences, around half of them seen only once. The sequenced material came from sorted CD4+, CD8+, or CD8+CD57+ T cells (not recorded which) from PBMCs. These receptor sequences come from a human donor with aplastic anemia. The conserved cysteine and the conserved F or W are not part of the CDR3 here.

TRBV12-5	TRBJ1-6	ASGLSDRESPLH
TRBV10-3	TRBJ1-5	AISQDRASNQPQH
TRBV10-2	TRBJ2-3	ASGTKERTDTQY
TRBV2	TRBJ1-1	ASSAEGNTEAF
TRBV7-2	TRBJ2-5	ASSLTMERGQETQY
TRBV20-1	TRBJ2-7	SARDQGTDEQY
TRBV19	TRBJ1-3	ASSIDNWSSGNTIY
TRBV7-6	TRBJ2-5	ASRRTSGIQETQY
TRBV11-2	TRBJ2-1	ASSLSLAGGEQF
TRBV10-3	TRBJ2-3	AIREGADTQY
TRBV19	TRBJ1-3	ASTGPGNTIY
TRBV7-3	TRBJ1-2	AKRGVSYGYT
TRBV7-8	TRBJ1-5	ASSTGVYQPQH
TRBV24-1	TRBJ1-5	ATSVSSSNQPQH
TRBV2	TRBJ1-5	ASDRTGNQPQH
TRBV10-3	TRBJ2-7	AISESNAEQY
TRBV7-9	TRBJ2-7	ASSLALSYEQY
TRBV6-4	TRBJ1-2	ASSGGPRDYT
TRBV10-3	TRBJ1-2	AISEAGGGGYT
TRBV27	TRBJ1-2	ASSRDRGPDGYT
TRBV27	TRBJ2-3	ATQAGYSTDTQY
TRBV2	TRBJ2-3	AIDREMPPSTDTQY
TRBV2	TRBJ1-6	ASNGGQGNSPLH
TRBV10-3	TRBJ2-3	AISDGTGGDTDTQY
TRBV7-2	TRBJ1-2	ASSEKGEVFYGYT
TRBV4-2	TRBJ1-1	ASSGGTGYEAF
TRBV7-3	TRBJ1-3	ASSTGAGNTIY
TRBV24-1	TRBJ2-2	ATSDFAGNGELF
TRBV2	TRBJ2-5	ASSHGLAGAQETQY
TRBV24-1	TRBJ2-3	ATSSSVAGGLTDTQY
TRBV2	TRBJ2-3	ASSRGRAMDTQY
TRBV20-1	TRBJ1-4	SAIPPGRGEKLF
TRBV12-3/TRBV12-4	TRBJ2-7	ASSATYEQY
TRBV9	TRBJ1-1	ASSVVRGVNTEAF
TRBV2	TRBJ2-4	ASSDRLAVAKNIQY
TRBV20-1	TRBJ1-2	SARDQGADYGYT
TRBV7-9	TRBJ1-6	ASNGQGALNSPLH